This T cell receptor (beta chain) was sequenced during a study of technical replicates of blood from a handful of donors. With 10 bases removed from V and 3 bases from J, the gap between germline ends came to 8 bases. Germline assignment: CDR1 SNHLY and CDR2 FYNNEI. The CDR3 is 11 amino acids. TCRdb keeps only in-frame clones here, not all; method: immunoSEQ multiplex PCR. The sample contains tens of thousands of clones, over 90% of which appear only once. Sequenced: PBMCs. The V and J genes are TRBV2 and TRBJ2-3, with a tentative D call TRBD2 (6 bases). This receptor was taken from a human donor in good health. Some clones in this sample may be carry-over from other donors' samples. The CDR3 nucleotides read TGTGCCAATGGAGGGACAGATACGCAGTATTTT. Protein: CANGGTDTQYF.